The 17 T cell receptor beta chains presented below share a single source sample, sequenced in a study of T-cell reconstitution after alpha-beta-depleted transplantation in children. Unique molecular identifiers were used in preparing the TCRbeta library. TCRdb called the PCR reads again in MiXCR, with one record for every CDR3 protein. The sample contains over 450,000 distinct CDR3 sequences, about 10% of which appear only once. Material: PBMCs, obtained before TCRalphabeta/CD19-depleted stem cell transplant. Receptor source: a child under 10 years old with inherited bone marrow failure, due to receive a stem cell transplant.

There are many counts of this clonotype. The chain combines TRBV30 with TRBJ2-3; no clear D. The CDR3 spans 13 residues. The ends were cut back, 0 bases at V and 1 base at J, with 5 bases in the middle. Germline loops: CDR1 GTSNPN, CDR2 SVGIG (reference sequence). CDR3 bases: TGTGCCTGGAGTGTCCCCGGCACAGATACGCAGTATTTT. This encodes CAWSVPGTDTQYF.

This clonotype was counted between two and nine times. The chain recombines TRBV20-1 with TRBJ2-6; 8 bases agree with TRBD2. Losses at the gene ends were 1 base for V and 1 base for J; bases not matched to a gene: 6. Per germline, CDR1 DFQATT and CDR2 SNEGSKA (reference sequence). There are 17 residues in the CDR3. CDR3 DNA: TGCAGTGCTAGAGCGGCGGGAGGAGAGTCTGGGGCCAACGTCCTGACTTTC. Residues: CSARAAGGESGANVLTF.

This clonotype showed up many times. The chain has TRBV3-1 and TRBJ1-1; D perhaps matches TRBD1 (5 bases). CDR3 length: 15 residues. V shed 0 bases and J shed 7 bases, with 15 bases lying between them. Looked up from germline, CDR1 is LGHDT and CDR2 is YNNKEL (reference sequence). CDR3 sequence: CASSQDQGGGREAFF. Here the CDR3 DNA reads TGTGCCAGCAGCCAAGATCAGGGCGGAGGCCGTGAAGCTTTCTTT.

This clonotype came up a few times. The CDR3 DNA sequence: TGTGCCAGCAGCCCCTGGACAGGGGGGAGCACCGGGGAGCTGTTTTTT. Amino acid sequence: CASSPWTGGSTGELFF. This chain connects TRBV7-2 to TRBJ2-2; 10 bases fit TRBD1. The germline V gene encodes CDR1 SGHTA and CDR2 FQGNSA. CDR3 length equals 16 residues. The V segment lost 5 bases and the J segment 4 bases; nucleotides outside the gene matches: 7.

In this sample, this clonotype turned up many times. The gene calls are TRBV4-2 and TRBJ2-7, with D possibly being TRBD1 (6 bases). Germline V gene data show CDR1 as LGHNA and CDR2 as YNFKEQ. V dropped 3 bases and J dropped 5 bases, with 14 bases sitting between them. The length of the CDR3 is 14 residues. CDR3 region: CASSHSQGSHEQYF. DNA of the CDR3: TGTGCCAGCAGCCATTCACAGGGTTCCCACGAGCAGTACTTC.

This clonotype appeared many times. The chain joins TRBV28 to TRBJ2-7; 12 nucleotides line up with TRBD2. Germline V CDR1 and CDR2: MDHEN, SYDVKM. This CDR3 spans 15 amino acids. V lost 6 bases to trimming and J lost 2 bases; unmatched junction nucleotides: 5. CDR3 region: CASSATSGRTYEQYF. In DNA, the CDR3 is TGTGCCAGCAGCGCTACTAGCGGGAGGACCTACGAGCAGTACTTC.

The CDR3 DNA follows: TGTGCCAGTAGGGAACAGTGGGGGAAAGCTTTCTTT. Its protein product is CASREQWGKAFF. The rearrangement uses TRBV19 and TRBJ1-1; D might be TRBD1 (5 bases). Germline V gives CDR1 LNHDA, CDR2 SQIVND (reference sequence). The CDR3 covers 12 residues. The V gene lost 6 bases and the J gene lost 9 bases, with 14 bases spanning the gap. Full variable domain (outside the CDR3, taken from reference TRBV19 and TRBJ1-1): DGGITQSPKYLFRKEGQNVTLSCEQNLNHDAMYWYRQDPGQGLRLIYYSQIVNDFQKGDIAEGYSVSREKKESFPLTVTSAQKNPTAFYLCASREQWGKAFFGQGTRLTVV.

Ten or more counts support this clonotype. V gene TRBV20-1 combines with J gene TRBJ2-7; D gene unclear. The CDR3 is 14 residues long. V lost 2 bases and J 3 bases, leaving 14 bases between the germline ends. Germline CDR1 DFQATT, CDR2 SNEGSKA (reference sequence). CDR3 region: CSARNSWVNYEQYF. For the CDR3, the DNA is TGCAGTGCTAGAAACAGTTGGGTGAACTACGAGCAGTACTTC.

The chain is built from TRBV18 and TRBJ2-3; D is ambiguous. V lost 3 bases to trimming and J lost 2 bases, with 15 bases between them. CDR1 and CDR2 from the germline V gene are KGHSH and LQKENI. This CDR3 has 16 amino acids. CDR3 loop: CASSPNFRPATDTQYF. The CDR3 nucleotides are TGTGCCAGCTCACCTAACTTCCGCCCCGCCACAGATACGCAGTATTTT.

This clonotype was picked up many times. This chain connects TRBV5-1 to TRBJ2-1; 15 positions match TRBD2. The junction had 11 bases not matched to a gene; V was cut back by 3 bases and J by 4 bases. Germline CDR1 SGHRS, CDR2 YFSETQ. This CDR3 is built from 19 residues. The CDR3 loop is CASSSGLAGGPLVYNEQFF. In DNA, the CDR3 is TGCGCCAGCAGCTCAGGACTAGCGGGAGGGCCGCTAGTTTACAATGAGCAGTTCTTC.

The chain employs TRBV5-1 and TRBJ2-7, with 12 bases aligning to TRBD2. Germline V lookup: CDR1 SGHRS, CDR2 YFSETQ. The trim removed 3 bases at V and 2 bases at J, leaving 3 bases unmatched. The CDR3 sequence is 15 residues long. The CDR3 nucleotides are TGCGCCAGCAGCTCGGCTAGCGGGAGGGCCTACGAGCAGTACTTC. Protein sequence: CASSSASGRAYEQYF.

The table lists this clonotype with a few counts. CDR3 amino acids: CASSVQGAQSYEQYF. The CDR3 DNA sequence: TGTGCCAGCAGTGTACAGGGGGCGCAGTCCTACGAGCAGTACTTC. The V call is TRBV27, the J call TRBJ2-7, with 9 bases matching TRBD1. Germline V lookup: CDR1 MNHEY, CDR2 SMNVEV (reference sequence). Trimming removed 5 bases from V and 1 base from J; junction bases left unmatched: 6. The CDR3 has 15 residues.

Ten or more counts support this clonotype. The chain is built from TRBV20-1 and TRBJ2-2, with a weak D call TRBD2 (5 bases). CDR3 length: 12 residues. V was clipped by 3 bases and J by 6 bases, with 8 bases between them. Germline CDR1 is DFQATT and CDR2 is SNEGSKA (reference sequence). CDR3 loop: CSARRDPGELFF. The CDR3 region has the DNA TGCAGTGCTAGGAGGGATCCCGGGGAGCTGTTTTTT.

This clonotype appeared a few times. The chain recombines TRBV20-1 with TRBJ2-7; tentatively, D is TRBD2 (6 bases). The germline V gene encodes CDR1 DFQATT and CDR2 SNEGSKA (reference sequence). V lost 4 bases, J lost 13 bases, and 17 bases lay in between. This CDR3 is built from 11 residues. The CDR3 DNA is TGCAGTGCTACCCGACTAGGGGCCTGCTACTTC. Translating it yields CSATRLGACYF.

This chain uses TRBV7-2 with TRBJ2-7, with 11 bases lining up with TRBD2. The trim removed 4 bases at V and 7 bases at J, leaving 9 bases unmatched. The germline V gene encodes CDR1 SGHTA and CDR2 FQGNSA. The CDR3 is 15 amino acids. The CDR3 loop is CASSSLAGGPREQYF. In DNA form, the CDR3 reads TGTGCCAGCAGCTCCTTAGCGGGAGGGCCGCGGGAGCAGTACTTC.

This clonotype was counted only a few times. V is TRBV24-1 and J is TRBJ2-5; the D is unclear. CDR3 length: 15 residues. From germline, CDR1 is KGHDR and CDR2 SFDVKD. V was pared by 3 bases and J by 1 base, with 11 bases between. CDR3 sequence (DNA): TGTGCCACCAGTGATCCAGGCCCATCCCAAGAGACCCAGTACTTC. Translation gives CATSDPGPSQETQYF.

This clonotype was picked up many times. The chain links TRBV25-1 to TRBJ2-7; TRBD1 is a possible D gene (5 bases). Germline V gene sequence: CDR1 MGHDK, CDR2 SYGVNS. V lost 4 bases, J lost 13 bases, and 23 bases lay in between. CDR3 size: 14 residues. The CDR3, as DNA: TGTGCCAGCAGTGCCCTCCAGGGTCCCCCGAGAAAATACTTC. This translates into CASSALQGPPRKYF.